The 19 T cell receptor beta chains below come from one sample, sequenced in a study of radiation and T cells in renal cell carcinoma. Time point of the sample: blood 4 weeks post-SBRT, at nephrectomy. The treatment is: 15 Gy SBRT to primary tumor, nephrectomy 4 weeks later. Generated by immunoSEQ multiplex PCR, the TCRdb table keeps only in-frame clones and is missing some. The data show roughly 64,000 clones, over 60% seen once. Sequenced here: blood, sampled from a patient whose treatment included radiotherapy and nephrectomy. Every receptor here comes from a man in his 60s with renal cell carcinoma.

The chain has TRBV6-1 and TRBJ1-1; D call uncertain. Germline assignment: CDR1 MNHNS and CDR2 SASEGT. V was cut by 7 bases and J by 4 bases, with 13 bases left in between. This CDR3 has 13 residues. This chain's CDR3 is CASTVARPTEAFF. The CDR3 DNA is TGTGCCAGCACGGTCGCGCGGCCCACTGAAGCTTTCTTT.

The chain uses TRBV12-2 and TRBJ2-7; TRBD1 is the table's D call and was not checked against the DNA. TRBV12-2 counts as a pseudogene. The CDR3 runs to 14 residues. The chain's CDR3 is CASRSGGTADEQYV. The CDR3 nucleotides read TGTGCAAGTCGCTCAGGCGGGACAGCAGACGAGCAGTACGTC.

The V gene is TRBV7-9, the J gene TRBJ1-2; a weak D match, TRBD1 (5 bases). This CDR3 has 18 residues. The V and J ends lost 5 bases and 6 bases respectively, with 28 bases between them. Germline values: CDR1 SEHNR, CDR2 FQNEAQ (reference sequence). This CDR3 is CASSPGMKTVRGVNGYTF. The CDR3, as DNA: TGTGCCAGCAGCCCTGGGATGAAGACAGTCCGGGGAGTAAATGGCTACACCTTC.

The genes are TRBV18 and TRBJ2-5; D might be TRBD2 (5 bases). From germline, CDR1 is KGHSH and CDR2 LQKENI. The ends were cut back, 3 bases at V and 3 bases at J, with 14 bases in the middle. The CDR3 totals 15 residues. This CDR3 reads CASSPLSGSEETQYF. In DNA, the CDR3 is TGTGCCAGCTCACCCCTGAGCGGATCCGAAGAGACCCAGTACTTC.

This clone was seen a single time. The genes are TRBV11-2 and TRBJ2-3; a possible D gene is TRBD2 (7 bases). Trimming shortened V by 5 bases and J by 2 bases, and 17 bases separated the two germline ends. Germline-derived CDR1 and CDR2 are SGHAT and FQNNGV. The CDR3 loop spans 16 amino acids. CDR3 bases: TGTGCCAGCAGCCTACTCCGGGGGGCTAACACAGATACGCAGTATTTT. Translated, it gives CASSLLRGANTDTQYF.

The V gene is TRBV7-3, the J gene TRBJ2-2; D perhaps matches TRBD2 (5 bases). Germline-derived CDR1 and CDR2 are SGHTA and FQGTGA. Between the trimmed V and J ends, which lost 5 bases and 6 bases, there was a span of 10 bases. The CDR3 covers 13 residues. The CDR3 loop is CASSEAGSGELFF. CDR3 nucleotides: TGTGCCAGCAGCGAGGCGGGTTCCGGGGAGCTGTTTTTT.

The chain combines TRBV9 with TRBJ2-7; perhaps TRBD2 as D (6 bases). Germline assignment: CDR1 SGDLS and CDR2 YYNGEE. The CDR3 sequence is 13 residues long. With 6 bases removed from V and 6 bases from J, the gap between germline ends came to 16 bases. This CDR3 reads CASNAGTWGEQYF. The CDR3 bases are TGTGCCAGCAATGCAGGGACTTGGGGCGAGCAGTACTTC.

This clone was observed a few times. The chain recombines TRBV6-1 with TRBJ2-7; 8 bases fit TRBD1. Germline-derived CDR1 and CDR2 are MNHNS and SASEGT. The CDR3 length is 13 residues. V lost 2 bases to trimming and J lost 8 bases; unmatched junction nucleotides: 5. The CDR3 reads CASSELTGVKQYV. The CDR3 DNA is TGTGCCAGCAGTGAACTGACAGGGGTGAAGCAGTACGTC.

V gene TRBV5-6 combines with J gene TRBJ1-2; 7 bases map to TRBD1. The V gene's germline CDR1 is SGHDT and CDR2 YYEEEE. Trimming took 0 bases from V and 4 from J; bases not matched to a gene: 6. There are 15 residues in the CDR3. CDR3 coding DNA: TGTGCCAGCAGCTTGGCCGACAGGGAAGGCTATGGCTACACCTTC. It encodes CASSLADREGYGYTF.

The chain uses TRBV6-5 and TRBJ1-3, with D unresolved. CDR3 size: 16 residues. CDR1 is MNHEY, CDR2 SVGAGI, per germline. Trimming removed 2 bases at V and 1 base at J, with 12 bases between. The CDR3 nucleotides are TGTGCCAGCAGTTACAGGGCCCTTCAATCTGGAAACACCATATATTTT. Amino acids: CASSYRALQSGNTIYF.

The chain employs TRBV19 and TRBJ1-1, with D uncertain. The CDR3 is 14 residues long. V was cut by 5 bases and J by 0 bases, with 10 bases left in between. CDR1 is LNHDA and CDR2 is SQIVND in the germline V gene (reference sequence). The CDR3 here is CASSAPEVNTEAFF. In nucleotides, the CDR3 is TGTGCCAGTAGTGCCCCTGAAGTGAACACTGAAGCTTTCTTT.

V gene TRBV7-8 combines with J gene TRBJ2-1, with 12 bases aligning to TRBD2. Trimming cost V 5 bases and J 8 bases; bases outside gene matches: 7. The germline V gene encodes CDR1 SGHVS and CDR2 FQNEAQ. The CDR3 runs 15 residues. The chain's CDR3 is CASSPTSGSGYEQFF. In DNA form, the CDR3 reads TGTGCCAGCAGCCCGACTAGCGGGAGTGGCTATGAGCAGTTCTTC.

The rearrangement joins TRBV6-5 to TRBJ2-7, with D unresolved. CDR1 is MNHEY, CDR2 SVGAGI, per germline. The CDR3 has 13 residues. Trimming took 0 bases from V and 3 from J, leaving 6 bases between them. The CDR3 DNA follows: TGTGCCAGCAGTTACTCAAGGGACTACGAGCAGTACTTC. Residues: CASSYSRDYEQYF.

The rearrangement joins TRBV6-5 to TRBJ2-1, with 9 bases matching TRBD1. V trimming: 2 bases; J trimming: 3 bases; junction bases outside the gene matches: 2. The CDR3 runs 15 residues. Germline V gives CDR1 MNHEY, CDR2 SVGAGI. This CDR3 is CASSYGTGFYNEQFF. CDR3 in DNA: TGTGCCAGCAGTTACGGGACAGGGTTCTACAATGAGCAGTTCTTC.

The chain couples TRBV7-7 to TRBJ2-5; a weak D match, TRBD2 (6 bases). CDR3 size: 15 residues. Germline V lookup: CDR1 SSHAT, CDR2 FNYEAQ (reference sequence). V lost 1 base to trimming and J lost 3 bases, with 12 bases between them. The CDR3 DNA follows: TGTGCCAGCAGCTTAGGCGGGGCTGAGGAAGAGACCCAGTACTTC. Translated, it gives CASSLGGAEEETQYF.

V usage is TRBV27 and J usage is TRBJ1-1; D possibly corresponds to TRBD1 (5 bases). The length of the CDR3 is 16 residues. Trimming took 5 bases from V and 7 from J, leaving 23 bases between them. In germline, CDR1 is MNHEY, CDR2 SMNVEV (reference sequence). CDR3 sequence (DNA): TGTGCCAGCAGTCCCCCGGGGGGTGCCGTACCCAGTGAAGCTTTCTTT. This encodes CASSPPGGAVPSEAFF.

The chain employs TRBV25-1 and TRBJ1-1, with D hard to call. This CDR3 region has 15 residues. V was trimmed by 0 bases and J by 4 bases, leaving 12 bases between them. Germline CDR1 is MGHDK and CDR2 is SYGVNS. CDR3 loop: CASSEYFTAGTEAFF. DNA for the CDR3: TGTGCCAGCAGTGAATATTTCACGGCTGGCACTGAAGCTTTCTTT.

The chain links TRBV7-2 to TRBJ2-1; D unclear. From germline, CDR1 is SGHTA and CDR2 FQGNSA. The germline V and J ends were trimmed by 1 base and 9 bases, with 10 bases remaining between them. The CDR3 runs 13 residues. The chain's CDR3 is CASSLGQVGEQFF. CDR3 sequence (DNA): TGTGCCAGCAGCTTAGGCCAGGTTGGTGAGCAGTTCTTC.

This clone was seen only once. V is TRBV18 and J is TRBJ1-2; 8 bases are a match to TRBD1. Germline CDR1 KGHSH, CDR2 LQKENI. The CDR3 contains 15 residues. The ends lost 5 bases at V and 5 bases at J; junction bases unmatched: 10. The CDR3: CASSEPGGVEYGYTF. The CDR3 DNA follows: TGTGCCAGCTCAGAACCAGGGGGCGTAGAATATGGCTACACCTTC. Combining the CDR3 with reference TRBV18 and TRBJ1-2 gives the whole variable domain NAGVMQNPRHLVRRRGQEARLRCSPMKGHSHVYWYRQLPEEGLKFMVYLQKENIIDESGMPKERFSAEFPKEGPSILRIQQVVRGDSAAYFCASSEPGGVEYGYTFGSGTRLTVV.